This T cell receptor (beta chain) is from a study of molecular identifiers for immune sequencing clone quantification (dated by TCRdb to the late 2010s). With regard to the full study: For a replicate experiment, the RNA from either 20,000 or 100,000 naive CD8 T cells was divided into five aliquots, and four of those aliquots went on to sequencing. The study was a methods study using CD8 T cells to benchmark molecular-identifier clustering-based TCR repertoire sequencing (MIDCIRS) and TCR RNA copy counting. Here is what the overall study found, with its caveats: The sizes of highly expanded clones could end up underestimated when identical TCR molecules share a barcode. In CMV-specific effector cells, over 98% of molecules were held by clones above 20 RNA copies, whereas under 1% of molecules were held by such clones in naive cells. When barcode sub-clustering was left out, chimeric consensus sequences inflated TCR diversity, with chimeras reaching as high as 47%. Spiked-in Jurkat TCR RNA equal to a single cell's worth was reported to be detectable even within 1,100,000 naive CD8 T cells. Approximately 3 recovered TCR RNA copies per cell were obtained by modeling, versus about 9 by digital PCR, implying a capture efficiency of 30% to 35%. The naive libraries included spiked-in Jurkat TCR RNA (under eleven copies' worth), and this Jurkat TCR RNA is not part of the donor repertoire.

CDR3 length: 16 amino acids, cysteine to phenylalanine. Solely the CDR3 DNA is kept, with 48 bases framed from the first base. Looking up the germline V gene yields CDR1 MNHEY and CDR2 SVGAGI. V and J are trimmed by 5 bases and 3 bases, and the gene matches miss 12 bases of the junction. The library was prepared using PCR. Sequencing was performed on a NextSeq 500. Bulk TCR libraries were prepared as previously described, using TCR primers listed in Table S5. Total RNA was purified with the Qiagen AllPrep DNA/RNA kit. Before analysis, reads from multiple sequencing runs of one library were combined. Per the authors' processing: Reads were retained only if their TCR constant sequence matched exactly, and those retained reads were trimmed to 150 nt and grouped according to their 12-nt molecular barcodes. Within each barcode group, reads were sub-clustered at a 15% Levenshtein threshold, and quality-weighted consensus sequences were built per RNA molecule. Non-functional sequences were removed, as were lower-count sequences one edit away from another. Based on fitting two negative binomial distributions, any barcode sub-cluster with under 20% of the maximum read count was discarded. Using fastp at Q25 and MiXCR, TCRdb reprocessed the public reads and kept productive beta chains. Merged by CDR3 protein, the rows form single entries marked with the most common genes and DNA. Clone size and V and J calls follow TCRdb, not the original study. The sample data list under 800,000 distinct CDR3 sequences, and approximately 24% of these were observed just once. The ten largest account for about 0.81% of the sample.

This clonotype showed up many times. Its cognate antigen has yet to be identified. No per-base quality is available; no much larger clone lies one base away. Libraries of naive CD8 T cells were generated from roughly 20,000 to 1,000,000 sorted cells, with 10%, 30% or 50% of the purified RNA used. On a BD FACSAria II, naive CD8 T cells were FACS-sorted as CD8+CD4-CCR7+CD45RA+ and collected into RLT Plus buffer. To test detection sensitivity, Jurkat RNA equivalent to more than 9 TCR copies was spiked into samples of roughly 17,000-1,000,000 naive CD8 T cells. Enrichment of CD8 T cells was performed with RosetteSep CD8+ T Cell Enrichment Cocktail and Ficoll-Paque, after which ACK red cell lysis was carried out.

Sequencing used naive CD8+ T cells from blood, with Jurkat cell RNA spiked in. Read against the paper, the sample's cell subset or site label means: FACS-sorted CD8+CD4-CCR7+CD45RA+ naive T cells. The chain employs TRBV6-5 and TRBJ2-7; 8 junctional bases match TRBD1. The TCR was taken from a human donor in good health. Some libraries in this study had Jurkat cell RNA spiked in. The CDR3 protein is CASSPSRTGNYYEQYF. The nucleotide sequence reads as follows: TGTGCCAGCAGTCCCTCCAGGACAGGGAACTACTACGAGCAGTACTTC.